Sequencing of this TCR beta chain was carried out in a study of CD8 T cells in ankylosing spondylitis. Overall study findings and caveats: About 8 highly homologous variants made up a TCR beta motif, and this motif appeared characteristic of ankylosing spondylitis blood. Within peripheral blood, clones linked to disease were CD8+ and relatively rare. Earlier studies detected some motif variants in reactive arthritis synovial fluid and blood.

Germline V CDR1 and CDR2: SQVTM, ANQGSEA. The V gene lost 4 bases and the J gene lost 3 bases, with 7 bases spanning the gap. The CDR3 length is 12 residues. Only a few counts were recorded for this clonotype. Its antigen is unidentified. From the 5' RACE reads, TCRdb called clonotypes with MiXCR, one entry per CDR3 protein. The data hold some 130,000 distinct CDR3 sequences, with 9.3% observed a single time. This receptor was taken from a male donor with ankylosing spondylitis or in good health (not recorded which). The V call is TRBV29-1, the J call TRBJ2-1; D is unresolved. Specimen: blood, either unsorted or a sorted T cell fraction (not recorded which). The CDR3 loop is CSVGRLYNEQFF. In DNA, the CDR3 is TGCAGCGTTGGACGTCTCTACAATGAGCAGTTCTTC.